The T cell receptor (beta chain) under discussion was sequenced for a study of OX40 agonist ivuxolimab in advanced cancers. Sequencing used immunoSEQ multiplex PCR; TCRdb keeps in-frame clones, though not all of them. There are roughly 70,000 clones in the sample; roughly 82% occur only once, and 6.9% lies in the top ten. Germline values: CDR1 MNHNS, CDR2 SASEGT. The CDR3 totals 14 residues. V lost 6 bases, J lost 1 base, and 3 bases stayed unmatched. This sequence originates from an adult with an advanced solid tumor such as melanoma, head and neck, liver or kidney cancer. The source material was CD4+ or CD8+ T cells sorted from blood, sampled in a trial of the OX40 agonist ivuxolimab. The chain has TRBV6-1 and TRBJ2-7; 10 nucleotides match TRBD2. The CDR3 protein is CASRVSGRSYEQYF. The CDR3 DNA sequence: TGTGCCAGCAGGGTTAGCGGGAGGTCCTACGAGCAGTACTTC.